This TCR beta chain was sequenced for a study of blood T cell repertoires in COVID-19. Whole-study context: From the United States, Italy and Spain came samples of acute and convalescent COVID-19. Nucleic acid was either cDNA or gDNA, and it came from T cells, B-cell-depleted T cells, or PBMCs.

Original methodology: Estimation of nucleated cell counts was performed using reference gene primer amplification. Only in-frame clones appear in the TCRdb table, and some are missing; sequencing was by immunoSEQ multiplex PCR. That table gives V, J and clone size, and the DNA gave D and trimming. This table holds a few hundred thousand clones, 75% to 90% found once. Germline CDR1 MDHEN, CDR2 SYDVKM. This CDR3 is built from 13 residues. Deletions cut 2 bases from V and 10 bases from J, with 14 bases between. The sequence derives from a woman between 50 and 59 years old who had recovered from COVID-19. Sample: peripheral blood. The chain joins TRBV28 to TRBJ1-1, with a possible D match to TRBD1 (5 bases). CDR3 DNA: TGTGCCAGCAGTTTAGCGGGGCCCCGGGGAGCTTTCTTT. Its protein product is CASSLAGPRGAFF.